This is a list of T cell receptor beta chains from one sample in a study of blood T cell repertoires in COVID-19. Some clones are missing from TCRdb's copy, which holds only in-frame ones; the method was immunoSEQ multiplex PCR. The repertoire holds over 150,000 clones, around 80% seen once, with about 7.3% in the top ten. The sample consisted of PBMCs or T cells enriched from blood (not recorded which). The source is a man in his fifties who had recovered from COVID-19. The CDR3 runs from the conserved cysteine through the conserved F or W. The D gene is left open where the match is weak. A clone size is listed for some rows: how often the clone was seen (once, few, many), or a class if it is expanded.

D gene: .
clone size: .
V gene: TRBV5-6
J gene: TRBJ2-1
CDR3 protein: CASSLVQPYNEQFF
CDR3 DNA: TGTGCCAGCAGCTTGGTACAGCCCTACAATGAGCAGTTCTTC

D gene: TRBD2
clone size: .
V gene: TRBV14
J gene: TRBJ2-2
CDR3 protein: CASRAGAGTGELFF
CDR3 DNA: TGTGCCAGCAGAGCGGGGGCCGGGACCGGGGAGCTGTTTTTT

D gene: .
clone size: .
V gene: TRBV5-1
J gene: TRBJ1-2
CDR3 protein: CASSLEAERGGYTF
CDR3 DNA: TGCGCCAGCAGCTTGGAAGCGGAACGAGGGGGCTACACCTTC

D gene: TRBD2
clone size: .
V gene: TRBV3-1/TRBV3-2
J gene: TRBJ2-7
CDR3 protein: CASSPRDYSYEQYF
CDR3 DNA: TGTGCCAGCAGCCCCCGGGACTATTCCTACGAGCAGTACTTC

D gene: .
clone size: .
V gene: TRBV5-5
J gene: TRBJ2-2
CDR3 protein: CASSLVPTGNTGELFF
CDR3 DNA: TGTGCCAGCAGCTTGGTGCCAACTGGGAACACCGGGGAGCTGTTTTTT

D gene: TRBD2
clone size: .
V gene: TRBV7-9
J gene: TRBJ2-3
CDR3 protein: CASSLAGGGGSKDTQYF
CDR3 DNA: TGTGCCAGCAGCTTAGCGGGAGGCGGGGGATCCAAAGATACGCAGTATTTT

D gene: .
clone size: .
V gene: TRBV5-1
J gene: TRBJ1-1
CDR3 protein: CASSLGEGGYTEAFF
CDR3 DNA: TGCGCCAGCAGCTTGGGAGAGGGAGGGTACACTGAAGCTTTCTTT

D gene: TRBD2
clone size: .
V gene: TRBV5-1
J gene: TRBJ2-7
CDR3 protein: CASSLAGSREQYF
CDR3 DNA: TGCGCCAGCAGCCTAGCGGGCTCGCGAGAGCAGTACTTC

D gene: TRBD1
clone size: .
V gene: TRBV6-5
J gene: TRBJ2-1
CDR3 protein: CASSTGQSPHEQFF
CDR3 DNA: TGTGCCAGCAGTACGGGACAGTCCCCCCATGAGCAGTTCTTC

D gene: .
clone size: .
V gene: TRBV7-2
J gene: TRBJ2-1
CDR3 protein: CASSSYRVVRYNEQFF
CDR3 DNA: TGTGCCAGCAGCTCCTACAGGGTTGTAAGGTACAATGAGCAGTTCTTC

D gene: TRBD1
clone size: .
V gene: TRBV7-2
J gene: TRBJ1-1
CDR3 protein: CASSSQTGWTEAFF
CDR3 DNA: TGTGCCAGCAGCTCGCAGACAGGGTGGACTGAAGCTTTCTTT

D gene: TRBD1
clone size: .
V gene: TRBV6-5
J gene: TRBJ1-2
CDR3 protein: CASSTQGGRYGYTF
CDR3 DNA: TGTGCCAGCAGTACACAGGGGGGGCGATATGGCTACACCTTC

D gene: .
clone size: .
V gene: TRBV2
J gene: TRBJ1-5
CDR3 protein: CASSEGLGQPQHF
CDR3 DNA: TGTGCCAGCAGTGAGGGGCTGGGTCAGCCCCAGCATTTT

D gene: .
clone size: once
V gene: TRBV4-3
J gene: TRBJ1-5
CDR3 protein: CASSQEQNQPQHF
CDR3 DNA: TGCGCCAGCAGCCAGGAACAGAATCAGCCCCAGCATTTT

D gene: .
clone size: .
V gene: TRBV6-5
J gene: TRBJ2-1
CDR3 protein: CASSYGLPSYNEQFF
CDR3 DNA: TGTGCCAGCAGTTACGGGCTCCCTTCCTACAATGAGCAGTTCTTC

D gene: .
clone size: .
V gene: TRBV20-1
J gene: TRBJ1-1
CDR3 protein: CSARSPTEAFF
CDR3 DNA: TGCAGTGCTAGAAGCCCCACTGAAGCTTTCTTT

D gene: TRBD1
clone size: few
V gene: TRBV7-9
J gene: TRBJ1-4
CDR3 protein: CASSLVGTGGEKLFF
CDR3 DNA: TGTGCCAGCAGCTTAGTTGGGACAGGGGGGGAAAAACTGTTTTTT

D gene: TRBD2
clone size: .
V gene: TRBV6-5
J gene: TRBJ2-3
CDR3 protein: CASSRDYNTQYF
CDR3 DNA: TGTGCCAGCAGCCGGGACTATAATACGCAGTATTTT

D gene: TRBD2
clone size: .
V gene: TRBV7-9
J gene: TRBJ2-5
CDR3 protein: CASSLAVGAGGRPETQYF
CDR3 DNA: TGTGCCAGCAGCTTAGCGGTTGGAGCGGGGGGGCGACCAGAGACCCAGTACTTC

D gene: .
clone size: .
V gene: TRBV7-8
J gene: TRBJ1-6
CDR3 protein: CASTPDPPWEGLELTYNSPLHF
CDR3 DNA: TGTGCCAGCACCCCGGATCCCCCTTGGGAGGGCCTTGAACTTACCTATAATTCACCCCTCCACTTT

D gene: TRBD1
clone size: .
V gene: TRBV2
J gene: TRBJ2-7
CDR3 protein: CASSQTGVLQYF
CDR3 DNA: TGTGCCAGCAGCCAGACAGGGGTCTTGCAGTACTTC

D gene: TRBD1
clone size: .
V gene: TRBV27
J gene: TRBJ1-2
CDR3 protein: CASSRAPGGTKINYGYTF
CDR3 DNA: TGTGCCAGCAGTCGAGCACCAGGGGGCACAAAGATCAACTATGGCTACACCTTC

D gene: TRBD1
clone size: .
V gene: TRBV10-3
J gene: TRBJ2-7
CDR3 protein: CAISESSTGGREQYF
CDR3 DNA: TGTGCCATCAGTGAGTCGAGTACAGGGGGCCGGGAGCAGTACTTC

D gene: .
clone size: .
V gene: TRBV15
J gene: TRBJ2-1
CDR3 protein: CATSREDGGPSEQFF
CDR3 DNA: TGTGCCACCAGCAGAGAAGACGGGGGGCCTAGTGAGCAGTTCTTC

D gene: TRBD1
clone size: .
V gene: TRBV11-1
J gene: TRBJ1-2
CDR3 protein: CASSPRTGVFGGYTF
CDR3 DNA: TGTGCCAGCAGCCCGCGGACAGGGGTCTTCGGTGGCTACACCTTC

D gene: TRBD1
clone size: once
V gene: TRBV2
J gene: TRBJ1-5
CDR3 protein: CASSGTGGRQPQHF
CDR3 DNA: TGTGCCAGCAGTGGGACAGGGGGACGCCAGCCCCAGCATTTT

D gene: TRBD2
clone size: once
V gene: TRBV27
J gene: TRBJ2-1
CDR3 protein: CASTPRTSGLAYNEQFF
CDR3 DNA: TGTGCCAGCACCCCGCGGACTAGCGGGCTAGCCTACAATGAGCAGTTCTTC

D gene: .
clone size: .
V gene: TRBV28
J gene: TRBJ1-4
CDR3 protein: CASRPPAMKKLFF
CDR3 DNA: TGTGCCAGCAGGCCCCCCGCGATGAAAAAACTGTTTTTT

D gene: .
clone size: .
V gene: TRBV19
J gene: TRBJ1-5
CDR3 protein: CASTKGGSSNQPQHF
CDR3 DNA: TGTGCCAGTACCAAAGGAGGAAGTAGCAATCAGCCCCAGCATTTT

D gene: TRBD1
clone size: few
V gene: TRBV12-3/TRBV12-4
J gene: TRBJ2-1
CDR3 protein: CASVGQGYNEQFF
CDR3 DNA: TGTGCCAGCGTTGGACAGGGCTACAATGAGCAGTTCTTC

D gene: TRBD2
clone size: .
V gene: TRBV3-1/TRBV3-2
J gene: TRBJ2-7
CDR3 protein: CASSPSGGLSYEQYF
CDR3 DNA: TGTGCCAGCAGCCCTAGCGGGGGACTTTCCTACGAGCAGTACTTC

D gene: .
clone size: .
V gene: TRBV6-1
J gene: TRBJ1-2
CDR3 protein: CASSEAAGTNYGYTF
CDR3 DNA: TGTGCCAGCAGTGAAGCGGCGGGAACTAACTATGGCTACACCTTC

D gene: TRBD1
clone size: few
V gene: TRBV7-7
J gene: TRBJ2-2
CDR3 protein: CASSPGRGQVGELFF
CDR3 DNA: TGTGCCAGCAGCCCGGGCAGGGGGCAAGTTGGGGAGCTGTTTTTT

D gene: .
clone size: .
V gene: TRBV7-9
J gene: TRBJ1-2
CDR3 protein: CASSLIEGRYTF
CDR3 DNA: TGTGCCAGCAGCTTAATTGAGGGTCGCTACACCTTC

D gene: .
clone size: .
V gene: TRBV5-1
J gene: TRBJ1-4
CDR3 protein: CASSLGRGEKLFF
CDR3 DNA: TGCGCCAGCAGCTTGGGGAGGGGTGAAAAACTGTTTTTT

D gene: .
clone size: .
V gene: TRBV7-2
J gene: TRBJ1-1
CDR3 protein: CASSLQRNTEAFF
CDR3 DNA: TGTGCCAGCAGCCTACAGAGGAACACTGAAGCTTTCTTT

D gene: TRBD1
clone size: .
V gene: TRBV5-8
J gene: TRBJ2-4
CDR3 protein: CASSLDRQGVTKNIQYF
CDR3 DNA: TGTGCCAGCAGCTTGGATCGGCAGGGGGTAACCAAAAACATTCAGTACTTC

D gene: TRBD2
clone size: .
V gene: TRBV5-1
J gene: TRBJ2-7
CDR3 protein: CASSLITPTLAGSYEQYF
CDR3 DNA: TGCGCCAGCAGCTTAATTACCCCCACCCTAGCGGGGAGCTACGAGCAGTACTTC

D gene: TRBD2
clone size: .
V gene: TRBV9
J gene: TRBJ2-2
CDR3 protein: CASSVEGRGGTGELFF
CDR3 DNA: TGTGCCAGCAGCGTAGAAGGGCGGGGGGGCACCGGGGAGCTGTTTTTT

D gene: TRBD1
clone size: once
V gene: TRBV24-1
J gene: TRBJ2-7
CDR3 protein: CATSERGQGGRYEQYF
CDR3 DNA: TGTGCCACCAGTGAACGCGGACAGGGCGGAAGATACGAGCAGTACTTC

D gene: TRBD1
clone size: .
V gene: TRBV5-5
J gene: TRBJ1-3
CDR3 protein: CASSRTGTGNTIYF
CDR3 DNA: TGTGCCAGCAGCCGGACAGGGACTGGAAACACCATATATTTT

D gene: TRBD1
clone size: .
V gene: TRBV19
J gene: TRBJ1-5
CDR3 protein: CASSGTGSRVGPQHF
CDR3 DNA: TGTGCCAGTAGTGGGACAGGGAGCAGGGTCGGGCCCCAGCATTTT

D gene: TRBD2
clone size: .
V gene: TRBV6-1
J gene: TRBJ2-3
CDR3 protein: CASSESRSSGGRDTQYF
CDR3 DNA: TGTGCCAGCAGTGAAAGTCGGTCTAGCGGGGGACGAGATACGCAGTATTTT

D gene: .
clone size: .
V gene: TRBV7-9
J gene: TRBJ2-5
CDR3 protein: CASSLSRVGEETQYF
CDR3 DNA: TGTGCCAGCAGCTTAAGTAGGGTAGGGGAAGAGACCCAGTACTTC

D gene: TRBD1
clone size: .
V gene: TRBV12-3/TRBV12-4
J gene: TRBJ2-5
CDR3 protein: CASSRDRSETQYF
CDR3 DNA: TGTGCCAGCAGTAGGGACAGGTCAGAGACCCAGTACTTC

D gene: .
clone size: .
V gene: TRBV2
J gene: TRBJ1-6
CDR3 protein: CATRGFSSPLHF
CDR3 DNA: TGTGCCACCCGGGGATTCTCTTCACCCCTCCACTTT

D gene: .
clone size: .
V gene: TRBV20-1
J gene: TRBJ1-5
CDR3 protein: CSASNPGGNQPQHF
CDR3 DNA: TGCAGTGCTAGTAACCCGGGGGGCAATCAGCCCCAGCATTTT

D gene: TRBD2
clone size: .
V gene: TRBV7-2
J gene: TRBJ2-1
CDR3 protein: CASSSPTSGGAREQFF
CDR3 DNA: TGTGCCAGCAGCTCTCCGACTAGCGGGGGGGCGAGGGAGCAGTTCTTC

D gene: TRBD1
clone size: once
V gene: TRBV7-9
J gene: TRBJ1-5
CDR3 protein: CASSSGTGNQPQHF
CDR3 DNA: TGTGCCAGCAGCTCCGGGACAGGCAATCAGCCCCAGCATTTT

D gene: .
clone size: .
V gene: TRBV12-3/TRBV12-4
J gene: TRBJ1-3
CDR3 protein: CASSLQGTIYF
CDR3 DNA: TGTGCCAGCAGTTTACAGGGCACCATATATTTT

D gene: .
clone size: .
V gene: TRBV18
J gene: TRBJ2-2
CDR3 protein: CASSPVRETGELFF
CDR3 DNA: TGTGCCAGCTCACCAGTGAGGGAAACCGGGGAGCTGTTTTTT

D gene: .
clone size: .
V gene: TRBV9
J gene: TRBJ2-3
CDR3 protein: CATSKSGARDTQYF
CDR3 DNA: TGTGCCACCTCTAAGTCTGGGGCGAGGGATACGCAGTATTTT

D gene: .
clone size: once
V gene: TRBV30
J gene: TRBJ1-6
CDR3 protein: CAWEGGGLSSYNSPLHF
CDR3 DNA: TGTGCCTGGGAAGGGGGGGGCTTGAGCTCCTATAATTCACCCCTCCACTTT

D gene: TRBD1
clone size: .
V gene: TRBV19
J gene: TRBJ1-1
CDR3 protein: CASSIGGQGTEAFF
CDR3 DNA: TGTGCCAGTAGTATAGGGGGACAGGGGACTGAAGCTTTCTTT

D gene: TRBD2
clone size: .
V gene: TRBV11-3
J gene: TRBJ2-3
CDR3 protein: CASRPFTSGGPDTQYF
CDR3 DNA: TGTGCCAGCAGGCCATTCACTAGCGGGGGACCAGATACGCAGTATTTT

D gene: TRBD2
clone size: few
V gene: TRBV5-6
J gene: TRBJ2-1
CDR3 protein: CASSLGGGAFEQFF
CDR3 DNA: TGTGCCAGCAGCTTGGGCGGGGGGGCGTTTGAGCAGTTCTTC

D gene: .
clone size: .
V gene: TRBV11-2
J gene: TRBJ2-1
CDR3 protein: CASSKNQGNEQFF
CDR3 DNA: TGTGCCAGCAGCAAAAATCAGGGGAATGAGCAGTTCTTC